These 7 T cell receptor beta chains were all obtained from the same sample, sequenced in a study of blood T cell repertoires in COVID-19. The protocol was immunoSEQ multiplex PCR, while the TCRdb copy is restricted to in-frame clones and leaves out a portion. The table lists more than 300,000 clones, around 90% of them singletons, with about 1.1% in the top ten. Specimen: PBMCs or T cells enriched from blood (not recorded which). Receptor source: a woman between 18 and 29 years old who had recovered from COVID-19.

The J gene is TRBJ1-5, the V gene TRBV7-2; D might be TRBD1 (5 bases). The CDR3 loop spans 16 amino acids. Germline CDR1 reads SGHTA; CDR2 reads FQGNSA. Trimming removed 0 bases at V and 2 bases at J, with 11 bases between. CDR3 amino acids: CASSLAGAGGNQPQHF. The CDR3 DNA reads as TGTGCCAGCAGCTTAGCAGGGGCGGGAGGCAATCAGCCCCAGCATTTT.

The chain is built from TRBV19 and TRBJ1-1, with a possible D match to TRBD1 (5 bases). The germline gives CDR1 LNHDA, CDR2 SQIVND (reference sequence). The CDR3 totals 15 residues. Trimming stripped 5 bases from V and 3 bases from J, with 16 bases between. The CDR3 DNA reads as TGTGCCAGTAGTTGGGTAACGGGGGTGGACACTGAAGCTTTCTTT. It yields the protein CASSWVTGVDTEAFF.

The chain has TRBV11-2 and TRBJ2-1; D remains ambiguous. Germline V lookup: CDR1 SGHAT, CDR2 FQNNGV. The CDR3 spans 16 residues. Deletions cut 0 bases from V and 2 bases from J, with 11 bases between. CDR3 in DNA: TGTGCCAGCAGCTTAGAGCGCCTAGTAGCCTACAATGAGCAGTTCTTC. It translates to CASSLERLVAYNEQFF.

J is TRBJ2-7 and V is TRBV2, with unresolved D. Looked up from germline, CDR1 is SNHLY and CDR2 is FYNNEI. The CDR3 has 15 residues. V was clipped by 6 bases and J by 4 bases, with 19 bases between them. The CDR3 DNA follows: TGTGCCAGCAGCGCCACGAGGAACACTCAATACGAGCAGTACTTC. This encodes CASSATRNTQYEQYF. Full variable domain (remainder filled in from reference TRBV2 and TRBJ2-7): EPEVTQTPSHQVTQMGQEVILRCVPISNHLYFYWYRQILGQKVEFLVSFYNNEISEKSEIFDDQFSVERPDGSNFTLKIRSTKLEDSAMYFCASSATRNTQYEQYFGPGTRLTVT.

The chain couples TRBV5-1 to TRBJ2-1, with 7 bases matching TRBD2. The CDR3 spans 17 residues. Germline lookup yields CDR1 SGHRS and CDR2 YFSETQ. V gave up 0 bases and J gave up 0 bases; unmatched junction bases: 6. The CDR3 protein is CASSLAGGGSSYNEQFF. CDR3 in DNA: TGCGCCAGCAGCTTGGCTGGCGGGGGAAGCTCCTACAATGAGCAGTTCTTC.

This clone was detected once. J is TRBJ1-1 and V is TRBV4-3, with 7 bases that match TRBD1. CDR3 length: 18 amino acids. Per germline, CDR1 LGHNA and CDR2 YSLEER. V shed 0 bases and J 11 bases; nucleotides not matched to a gene: 21. The CDR3 DNA reads as TGCGCCAGCAGCCAAGATCTCCGAGGGGACCAATCTTTCAGGGGGGCTTTCTTT. Translation: CASSQDLRGDQSFRGAFF.

The sample holds one count of this clone. This chain joins TRBV10-3 and TRBJ2-1; maybe TRBD2 (5 bases). Germline CDR1 ENHRY, CDR2 SYGVKD. This CDR3 is 15 amino acids long. The V gene lost 3 bases and the J gene lost 0 bases, with 9 bases spanning the gap. This chain's CDR3 is CAISDGVTSYNEQFF. In DNA, the CDR3 is TGTGCCATCAGTGACGGGGTTACCTCCTACAATGAGCAGTTCTTC.